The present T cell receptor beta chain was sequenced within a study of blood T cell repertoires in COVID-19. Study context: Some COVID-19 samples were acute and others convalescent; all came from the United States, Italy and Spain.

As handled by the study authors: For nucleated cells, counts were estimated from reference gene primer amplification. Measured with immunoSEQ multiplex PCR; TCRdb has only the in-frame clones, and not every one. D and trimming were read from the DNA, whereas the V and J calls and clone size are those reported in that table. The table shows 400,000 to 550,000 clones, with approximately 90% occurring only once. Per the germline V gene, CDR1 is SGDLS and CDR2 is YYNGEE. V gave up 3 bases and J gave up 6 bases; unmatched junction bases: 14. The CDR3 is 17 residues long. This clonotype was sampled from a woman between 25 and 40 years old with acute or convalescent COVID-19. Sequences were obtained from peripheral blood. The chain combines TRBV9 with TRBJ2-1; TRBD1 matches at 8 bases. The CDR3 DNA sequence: TGTGCCAGCAGCGCCCCACTCCGGACAGGGACATTCAATGAGCAGTTCTTC. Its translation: CASSAPLRTGTFNEQFF.